These 12 T cell receptor beta chains were sequenced from one sample in a study of OX40 agonist ivuxolimab in advanced cancers. TCRdb's table, derived via immunoSEQ multiplex PCR, lists solely in-frame clones and lacks some. This table holds just under 55,000 clones, around 80% found once. The sequences come from CD4+ or CD8+ T cells sorted from blood, collected in a trial of the OX40 agonist ivuxolimab. These receptors were obtained from an adult with an advanced solid tumor such as melanoma, head and neck, liver or kidney cancer.

The chain is built from TRBV19 and TRBJ1-6; maybe TRBD1 (6 bases). From germline, CDR1 is LNHDA and CDR2 SQIVND (reference sequence). Trimming cost V 4 bases and J 3 bases, with 10 bases left between them. The CDR3 spans 15 residues. CDR3 bases: TGTGCCAGTAGTACAGGGGTGTACTATAATTCACCCCTCCACTTT. It translates to CASSTGVYYNSPLHF.

This clone was seen a single time. Here the CDR3 reads CASSFGVSYEQYF. CDR3 coding DNA: TGTGCCAGCAGCTTCGGGGTTTCCTACGAGCAGTACTTC. The V and J genes are TRBV7-9 and TRBJ2-7; weak D call: TRBD2 (5 bases). V dropped 3 bases and J dropped 1 base, with 7 bases sitting between them. This CDR3 has 13 residues. The germline V gene encodes CDR1 SEHNR and CDR2 FQNEAQ (reference sequence).

V is TRBV6-6 and J is TRBJ2-5; D gene unclear. Germline V gives CDR1 MNHNY, CDR2 SVGAGI (reference sequence). The CDR3 runs 13 residues. Trimming shortened V by 0 bases and J by 1 base, and 3 bases separated the two germline ends. CDR3 nucleotides: TGTGCCAGCAGTTACTCCTTCCAAGAGACCCAGTACTTC. Encoded protein: CASSYSFQETQYF.

The chain is built from TRBV10-1 and TRBJ1-2; D is perhaps TRBD1 (5 bases). Trimming removed 4 bases at V and 4 bases at J, with 13 bases between. The CDR3 length is 14 residues. Germline CDR1 and CDR2: WNHNN and SYGVQD (reference sequence). CDR3: CASSVRDPIYGYTF. The CDR3 DNA is TGCGCCAGCAGTGTTCGGGACCCCATCTATGGCTACACCTTC.

This clone was detected only once. V gene TRBV7-2 combines with J gene TRBJ2-5; D is possibly TRBD1 (5 bases). This CDR3 comprises 14 residues. Trimming took off 1 base at V and 5 bases at J, with 11 bases between the two ends. Germline V gene sequence: CDR1 SGHTA, CDR2 FQGNSA. The CDR3: CASSLDGARETQYF. For the CDR3, the DNA is TGTGCCAGCAGCTTAGATGGGGCTCGGGAGACCCAGTACTTC.

This chain uses TRBV5-1 with TRBJ1-1; the D gene is possibly TRBD1 (5 bases). The CDR3 consists of 13 residues. CDR1 is SGHRS and CDR2 is YFSETQ in the germline V gene. Trimming shortened V by 4 bases and J by 3 bases, and 10 bases separated the two germline ends. For the CDR3, the DNA is TGCGCCAGCAGCCAGCAGGGCGACACTGAAGCTTTCTTT. Its translation: CASSQQGDTEAFF. The full variable domain, in which reference TRBV5-1 and TRBJ1-1 provide the parts outside the CDR3, is KAGVTQTPRYLIKTRGQQVTLSCSPISGHRSVSWYQQTPGQGLQFLFEYFSETQRNKGNFPGRFSGRQFSNSRSEMNVSTLELGDSALYLCASSQQGDTEAFFGQGTRLTVV.

This clone has just one count. Other nucleotide sequences in the sample specify the same CDR3. The chain recombines TRBV6-6 with TRBJ2-5, with a tentative D call TRBD2 (6 bases). Trimming stripped 8 bases from V and 5 bases from J, with 15 bases between. CDR1 MNHNY and CDR2 SVGAGI come from the germline V gene (reference sequence). This CDR3 has 13 amino acids. The CDR3 here is CASLRPGEETQYF. Written as DNA, the CDR3 is TGTGCCAGCCTCCGCCCGGGGGAGGAGACCCAGTACTTC.

The chain carries TRBV27 and TRBJ2-7, with 7 bases fitting TRBD2. V gave up 7 bases and J gave up 5 bases; unmatched junction bases: 14. The CDR3 sequence is 15 residues long. Germline lookup yields CDR1 MNHEY and CDR2 SMNVEV (reference sequence). CDR3 amino acids: CASKDRGVLKNEQYF. As DNA, the CDR3 is TGTGCCAGCAAAGATCGGGGGGTTCTTAAGAACGAGCAGTACTTC.

This chain links TRBV6-1 with TRBJ2-2; weak D call: TRBD1 (7 bases). Germline lookup yields CDR1 MNHNS and CDR2 SASEGT. This CDR3 has 15 residues. V shed 6 bases and J shed 5 bases, with 16 bases lying between them. The CDR3 coding sequence is TGTGCCAGCAGGACTGACAGGGCGGGAACCGGGGAGCTGTTTTTT. Its protein is CASRTDRAGTGELFF.

V and J are TRBV5-6 and TRBJ1-1; D is perhaps TRBD1 (5 bases). Germline V gene data show CDR1 as SGHDT and CDR2 as YYEEEE. V lost 3 bases to trimming and J lost 5 bases, with 11 bases between them. The CDR3 consists of 13 residues. CDR3 DNA sequence: TGTGCCAGCAGCTCCAAGGGGTGGACTGAAGCTTTCTTT. It yields the protein CASSSKGWTEAFF. The full variable domain, its missing parts supplied by reference TRBV5-6 and TRBJ1-1, is DAGVTQSPTHLIKTRGQQVTLRCSPKSGHDTVSWYQQALGQGPQFIFQYYEEEERQRGNFPDRFSGHQFPNYSSELNVNALLLGDSALYLCASSSKGWTEAFFGQGTRLTVV.

The rearrangement links TRBV11-2 to TRBJ1-1; D not resolved. The germline V gene has CDR1 SGHAT and CDR2 FQNNGV. V dropped 5 bases and J dropped 1 base, with 11 bases sitting between them. CDR3 length: 14 residues. In nucleotides, the CDR3 is TGTGCCAGCAGCGGAAACTCAAAGAACACTGAAGCTTTCTTT. Its protein product is CASSGNSKNTEAFF. Looking up the rest from reference TRBV11-2 and TRBJ1-1 gives the full variable domain: EAGVAQSPRYKIIEKRQSVAFWCNPISGHATLYWYQQILGQGPKLLIQFQNNGVVDDSQLPKDRFSAERLKGVDSTLKIQPAKLEDSAVYLCASSGNSKNTEAFFGQGTRLTVV.

The chain joins TRBV19 to TRBJ2-3; either TRBD1 or TRBD2 may fit D (6 bases each). CDR3 length equals 16 residues. Germline-derived CDR1 and CDR2 are LNHDA and SQIVND (reference sequence). Trimming took 6 bases from V and 0 from J, leaving 16 bases between them. Written as DNA, the CDR3 is TGTGCCAGTAGCCTTTCTAGGGGGGCTAGCACAGATACGCAGTATTTT. Protein: CASSLSRGASTDTQYF.